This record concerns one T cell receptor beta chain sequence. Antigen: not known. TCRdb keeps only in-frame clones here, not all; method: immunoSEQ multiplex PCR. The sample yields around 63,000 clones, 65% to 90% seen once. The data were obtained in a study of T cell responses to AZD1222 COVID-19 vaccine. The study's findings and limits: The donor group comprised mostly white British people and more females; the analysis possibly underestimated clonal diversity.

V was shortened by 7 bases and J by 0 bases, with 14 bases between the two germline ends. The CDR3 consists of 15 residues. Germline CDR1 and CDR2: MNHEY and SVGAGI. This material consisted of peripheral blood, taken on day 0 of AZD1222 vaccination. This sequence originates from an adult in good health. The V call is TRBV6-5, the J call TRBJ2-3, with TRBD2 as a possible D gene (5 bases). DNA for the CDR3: TGTGCCAGCACCCGGCAAGGAGGTAGCACAGATACGCAGTATTTT. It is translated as CASTRQGGSTDTQYF.